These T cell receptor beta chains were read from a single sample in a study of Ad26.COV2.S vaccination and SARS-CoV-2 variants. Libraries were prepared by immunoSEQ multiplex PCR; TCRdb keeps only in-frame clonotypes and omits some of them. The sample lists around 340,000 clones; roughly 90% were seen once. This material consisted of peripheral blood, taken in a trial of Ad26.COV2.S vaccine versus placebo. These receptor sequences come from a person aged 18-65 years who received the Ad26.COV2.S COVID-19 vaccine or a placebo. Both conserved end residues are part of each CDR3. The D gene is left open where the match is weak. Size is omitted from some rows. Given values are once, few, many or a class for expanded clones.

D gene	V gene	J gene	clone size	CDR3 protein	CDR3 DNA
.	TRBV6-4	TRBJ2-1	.	CASSDSNEQFF	TGTGCCAGCAGTGACTCTAATGAGCAGTTCTTC
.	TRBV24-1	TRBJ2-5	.	CATSGRGEEQETQYF	TGTGCCACCAGTGGCAGGGGCGAAGAGCAAGAGACCCAGTACTTC
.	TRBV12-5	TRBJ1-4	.	CASGLVLGGQATNEKLFF	TGTGCTAGTGGTTTGGTATTAGGGGGGCAAGCAACTAATGAAAAACTGTTTTTT
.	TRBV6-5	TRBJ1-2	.	CASSHKGFLGDGYTF	TGTGCCAGCAGCCATAAGGGGTTCTTAGGGGATGGCTACACCTTC
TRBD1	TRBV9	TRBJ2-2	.	CASSRMGQGRVTGELFF	TGTGCCAGCAGTCGTATGGGACAGGGTAGAGTCACCGGGGAGCTGTTTTTT
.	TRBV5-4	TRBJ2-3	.	CASRRGDGTQYF	TGTGCCAGCAGACGAGGTGACGGTACGCAGTATTTT
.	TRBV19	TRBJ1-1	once	CASSIRGKGNTEAFF	TGTGCCAGTAGTATAAGGGGGAAGGGGAACACTGAAGCTTTCTTT
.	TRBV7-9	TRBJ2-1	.	CASSSPGLIKQFF	TGTGCCAGCAGCTCACCCGGTTTGATAAAACAGTTCTTC
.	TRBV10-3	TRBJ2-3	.	CAIRATGDTDTQYF	TGTGCCATCCGAGCCACCGGGGACACAGATACGCAGTATTTT
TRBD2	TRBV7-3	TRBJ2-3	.	CASSLKGGTSGSNTQYF	TGTGCCAGCAGCTTAAAGGGAGGGACTAGCGGGAGTAATACGCAGTATTTT
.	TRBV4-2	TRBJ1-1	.	CASSQDSRGLNTEAFF	TGTGCCAGCAGCCAAGATTCGAGGGGTCTGAACACTGAAGCTTTCTTT
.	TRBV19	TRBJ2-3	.	CASKISGSTDTQYF	TGTGCCAGTAAAATCAGCGGGAGCACAGATACGCAGTATTTT
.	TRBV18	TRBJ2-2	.	CASSPRFLSESGELFF	TGTGCCAGCTCACCACGGTTTTTGAGTGAGTCCGGGGAGCTGTTTTTT
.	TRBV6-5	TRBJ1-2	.	CASSQWSGTSGYTF	TGTGCCAGCAGCCAATGGTCGGGGACCTCAGGCTACACCTTC
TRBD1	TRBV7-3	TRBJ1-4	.	CASSRQGQGNEKLFF	TGTGCCAGCAGTCGACAGGGTCAGGGTAATGAAAAACTGTTTTTT
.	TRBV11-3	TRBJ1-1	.	CASSLGAVGTEAFF	TGTGCCAGCAGCTTGGGGGCCGTGGGGACTGAAGCTTTCTTT
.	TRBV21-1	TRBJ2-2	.	CASSRRESDTGELFF	TGTGCCAGCAGCAGGCGGGAGTCGGACACCGGGGAGCTGTTTTTT
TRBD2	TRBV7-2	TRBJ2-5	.	CASSQAGSQETQYF	TGTGCCAGCAGCCAAGCGGGGTCACAAGAGACCCAGTACTTC
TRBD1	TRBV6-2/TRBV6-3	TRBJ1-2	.	CASSIQGKGYTF	TGTGCCAGCAGCATACAGGGGAAGGGCTACACCTTC
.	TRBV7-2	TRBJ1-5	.	CASSLAGGRRDQPQHF	TGTGCCAGCAGCTTAGCAGGGGGTAGGCGGGATCAGCCCCAGCATTTT
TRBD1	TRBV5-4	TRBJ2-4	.	CASSLTGGAGNIQYF	TGTGCCAGCAGCTTAACAGGGGGCGCGGGTAACATTCAGTACTTC
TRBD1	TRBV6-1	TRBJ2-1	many	CASSEFSGTGSPEQFF	TGTGCCAGCAGTGAATTCAGCGGGACAGGGTCTCCTGAGCAGTTCTTC
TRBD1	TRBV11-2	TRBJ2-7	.	CASSLRGTGHLSSYEQYF	TGTGCCAGCAGCTTAAGGGGGACAGGACACCTCTCCAGCTACGAGCAGTACTTC
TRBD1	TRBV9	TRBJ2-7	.	CASSVDRGYEQYF	TGTGCCAGCAGCGTAGACAGGGGATACGAGCAGTACTTC
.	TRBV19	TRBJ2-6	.	CASSQRSPVSGANVLTF	TGTGCCAGTAGCCAAAGAAGCCCAGTTTCTGGGGCCAACGTCCTGACTTTC
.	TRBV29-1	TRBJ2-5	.	CSSRASLGGTQYF	TGCAGCTCTCGGGCGTCCCTAGGGGGGACCCAGTACTTC
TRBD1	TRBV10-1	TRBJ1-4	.	CASRGDRADEKLFF	TGCGCCAGCAGGGGGGACAGGGCGGACGAAAAACTGTTTTTT
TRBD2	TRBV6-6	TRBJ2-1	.	CASTSTSGGANEQFF	TGTGCCAGCACTTCGACTAGCGGGGGGGCCAATGAGCAGTTCTTC
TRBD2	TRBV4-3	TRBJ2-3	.	CASSQDRAGVTQYF	TGCGCCAGCAGCCAAGATCGGGCGGGAGTAACGCAGTATTTT
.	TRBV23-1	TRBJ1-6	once	CASSQSGGRSGVVPNSPLHF	TGCGCCAGCAGTCAATCAGGGGGAAGGAGTGGGGTTGTTCCTAATTCACCCCTCCACTTT
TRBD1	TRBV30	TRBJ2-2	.	CACNPGQSNTGELFF	TGTGCCTGTAATCCGGGACAGTCGAACACCGGGGAGCTGTTTTTT
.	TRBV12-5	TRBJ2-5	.	CASGVGYQETQYF	TGTGCTAGTGGGGTGGGGTACCAAGAGACCCAGTACTTC
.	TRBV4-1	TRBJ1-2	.	CASSQVTGTGGYTF	TGCGCCAGCAGCCAGGTTACAGGGACGGGTGGCTACACCTTC
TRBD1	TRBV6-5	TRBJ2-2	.	CASSRDRGRGELFF	TGTGCCAGCAGCCGGGACAGGGGGCGCGGGGAGCTGTTTTTT
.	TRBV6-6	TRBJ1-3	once	CASSWGGSGNTIYF	TGTGCCAGCAGTTGGGGGGGCTCTGGAAACACCATATATTTT
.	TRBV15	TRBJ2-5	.	CATSREGRGEQLKTQYF	TGTGCCACCAGCAGAGAGGGGAGAGGTGAACAATTGAAGACCCAGTACTTC
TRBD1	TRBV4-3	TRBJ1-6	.	CASSQGQGQGLPLHF	TGCGCCAGCAGCCAAGGACAGGGCCAAGGTTTACCCCTCCACTTT
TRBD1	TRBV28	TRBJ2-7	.	CASRPHGQESYEQYF	TGTGCCAGCAGACCCCACGGACAGGAGTCCTACGAGCAGTACTTC
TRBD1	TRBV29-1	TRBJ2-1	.	CSGRGTGKLNEQFF	TGCAGCGGACGAGGGACAGGGAAGTTAAATGAGCAGTTCTTC
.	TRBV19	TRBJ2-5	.	CASSIGQSQETQYF	TGTGCCAGTAGTATAGGACAGAGCCAAGAGACCCAGTACTTC
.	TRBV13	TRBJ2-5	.	CASSLSQETQYF	TGTGCCAGCAGCTTATCCCAAGAGACCCAGTACTTC
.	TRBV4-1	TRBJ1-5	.	CASSQRPENQPQHF	TGCGCCAGCAGCCAAAGACCGGAGAATCAGCCCCAGCATTTT
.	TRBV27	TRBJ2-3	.	CASSLSRQVKDTQYF	TGTGCCAGCAGTTTGTCTAGGCAGGTCAAAGATACGCAGTATTTT
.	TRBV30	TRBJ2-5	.	CAWGGQQETQYF	TGTGCCTGGGGGGGGCAGCAAGAGACCCAGTACTTC
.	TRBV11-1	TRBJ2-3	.	CASSLPEATQYF	TGTGCCAGCAGCTTACCGGAGGCCACGCAGTATTTT
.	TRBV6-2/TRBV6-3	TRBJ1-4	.	CASSYSRGQATNEKLFF	TGTGCCAGCAGTTACTCTAGGGGCCAAGCAACTAATGAAAAACTGTTTTTT